These 20 T cell receptor beta chains were sequenced from one sample in a study of CXCR3-negative and CXCR3-positive naive CD8 T cells. Whole-study findings and limits: Hydrophobicity was higher for TRB CDR3s found in CXCR3-positive naive cells than in CXCR3-negative naive cells.

No cognate antigen is known for these TCRs. Via 5' RACE with UMI labels, TRB cDNA libraries were prepared. TCRdb reprocessed the 5' RACE reads, with one entry per CDR3 protein and no DNA. This table lists tens of thousands of distinct CDR3 sequences. The sample comprised naive CXCR3+ CD8+ T cells from blood. Subset specified: CD45RO-CCR7+CD27+CD95- naive CD8+ T cells expressing CXCR3 (TNR3+). The receptors come from a human donor in good health. Some clones in this sample may be carry-over from other donors' samples.

This sequence joins TRBV6-5 and TRBJ2-1; TCRdb gives TRBD2 as the D gene, but with no DNA this cannot be confirmed. The germline CDR1 and CDR2 sequences are MNHEY and SVGAGI. The CDR3 runs 15 residues. The CDR3 spells CASSYSPPGISEQFF.

The genes are TRBV28 and TRBJ2-1; TCRdb returns TRBD1, unconfirmable since there is no DNA. Germline-derived CDR1 and CDR2 are MDHEN and SYDVKM. The CDR3 has 15 amino acids. CDR3 protein: CASSPAPQGMNEQFF.

J is TRBJ2-3 and V is TRBV4-2; TCRdb's D call of TRBD1 is untestable without DNA. The CDR3 is made up of 18 amino acids. Looked up from germline, CDR1 is LGHNA and CDR2 is YNFKEQ. CDR3 sequence: CASSQVGGGLLSTDTQYF.

The J gene is TRBJ2-7, the V gene TRBV18; checking the TCRdb D call of TRBD2 is not possible without DNA. This CDR3 is 14 amino acids long. CDR1 is KGHSH and CDR2 is LQKENI in the germline V gene. The CDR3: CASSPWDLEYEQYF.

This chain joins TRBV27 and TRBJ2-7; the D call from TCRdb, TRBD2, cannot be confirmed without DNA. This CDR3 has 14 amino acids. Germline loops: CDR1 MNHEY, CDR2 SMNVEV (reference sequence). The CDR3 here is CASSILAGGGEQYF.

This chain connects TRBV14 to TRBJ2-1; TCRdb names TRBD2, which stays unverified in the absence of DNA. CDR3 size: 20 residues. Germline assignment: CDR1 SGHDN and CDR2 FVKESK. The CDR3 region is CASSHPGLAGGPGAYNEQFF. The full variable domain, with the rest looked up from reference TRBV14 and TRBJ2-1, is EAGVTQFPSHSVIEKGQTVTLRCDPISGHDNLYWYRRVMGKEIKFLLHFVKESKQDESGMPNNRFLAERTGGTYSTLKVQPAELEDSGVYFCASSHPGLAGGPGAYNEQFFGPGTRLTVL.

The chain uses TRBV20-1 and TRBJ2-5; TCRdb outputs TRBD2, but without DNA this stays unchecked. CDR3 length equals 15 residues. The germline V gene has CDR1 DFQATT and CDR2 SNEGSKA (reference sequence). The chain's CDR3 is CSARDPASGVGTQYF.

This chain links TRBV28 with TRBJ1-5; TCRdb selects TRBD1, and the lack of DNA leaves this call unchecked. Germline-derived CDR1 and CDR2 are MDHEN and SYDVKM. This CDR3 has 14 residues. The CDR3 reads CASRPTGFNQPQHF.

The chain has TRBV25-1 and TRBJ1-1; the TRBD1 assignment by TCRdb is unverifiable without DNA. The CDR3 is 15 residues long. Germline V lookup: CDR1 MGHDK, CDR2 SYGVNS. Here the CDR3 reads CASSDRGGLNTEAFF. The full variable domain, in which reference TRBV25-1 and TRBJ1-1 provide the parts outside the CDR3, is EADIYQTPRYLVIGTGKKITLECSQTMGHDKMYWYQQDPGMELHLIHYSYGVNSTEKGDLSSESTVSRIRTEHFPLTLESARPSHTSQYLCASSDRGGLNTEAFFGQGTRLTVV.

The chain employs TRBV5-1 and TRBJ2-1; TCRdb's assignment of TRBD2 cannot be checked, as there is no DNA. The germline gives CDR1 SGHRS, CDR2 YFSETQ. The CDR3 runs 18 residues. This CDR3 is CASSLIAGGLQAYNEQFF.

The chain combines TRBV4-2 with TRBJ1-5. The CDR3 length is 15 residues. Per germline, CDR1 LGHNA and CDR2 YNFKEQ. The CDR3 region is CASSQDLGLNQPQHF.

The chain carries TRBV27 and TRBJ2-1; without DNA, the TCRdb call of TRBD2 cannot be checked. CDR3 length equals 18 residues. Germline CDR1 is MNHEY and CDR2 is SMNVEV (reference sequence). CDR3 loop: CASSQGPLSGGAKNEQFF.

The chain joins TRBV21-1 to TRBJ1-6. TRBV21-1 is a pseudogene segment. This CDR3 comprises 15 residues. The CDR3 sequence: CASRPGGIRNSPLHF.

The chain is built from TRBV29-1 and TRBJ1-2; TCRdb names TRBD1, which stays unverified in the absence of DNA. Germline-derived CDR1 and CDR2 are SQVTM and ANQGSEA. CDR3 length equals 11 residues. The CDR3 is CSIPGSYGYTF.

The V call is TRBV7-6, the J call TRBJ2-7. This CDR3 comprises 15 residues. In germline, CDR1 is SGHVS, CDR2 FNYEAQ. The CDR3 loop is CASSLDPSEIYEQYF.

The rearrangement uses TRBV7-8 and TRBJ2-5. Germline V gene lookup returns CDR1 SGHVS and CDR2 FQNEAQ. The CDR3 contains 15 residues. The CDR3 sequence is CASSLGPVDQETQYF.

This sequence joins TRBV14 and TRBJ2-3; TCRdb proposes TRBD2, but this gene call is untestable without DNA. CDR3 length: 13 amino acids. Germline V gene lookup returns CDR1 SGHDN and CDR2 FVKESK. This chain's CDR3 is CASSLAGRDTQYF.

The V and J genes are TRBV24-1 and TRBJ1-5; the D call of TRBD1 rests on TCRdb alone, since no DNA is present to check it. The V gene's germline CDR1 is KGHDR and CDR2 SFDVKD. This CDR3 has 19 amino acids. The CDR3 sequence is CATSEPGQGPSGGNQPQHF.

The genes are TRBV29-1 and TRBJ2-3; TCRdb's D call, TRBD1, is unchecked because there is no DNA. The CDR3 loop spans 11 amino acids. Germline CDR1 reads SQVTM; CDR2 reads ANQGSEA. CDR3 loop: CSAKTGNTQYF.

The chain recombines TRBV27 with TRBJ2-7; TCRdb calls TRBD1, which cannot be checked without DNA. The CDR3 runs to 12 residues. CDR1 is MNHEY, CDR2 SMNVEV, per germline (reference sequence). This CDR3 reads CASNGGGYEQYF.